The next 9 T cell receptor beta chains were all read from a single sample in a study of T cells in Graves' hyperthyroidism and ophthalmopathy. TCR beta CDR3 region amplification was performed from RNA transcripts. HTBI primers were used for first-round RT-PCR of the TCR CDR3. TCRdb ran MiXCR on the multiplex PCR reads and lists one entry per CDR3 protein. The data contain a few hundred thousand distinct CDR3 sequences, about a sixth of them singletons. The sample consisted of blood. These receptors were collected from a woman aged 25-40 years with Graves' hyperthyroidism.

The V and J genes are TRBV4-3 and TRBJ2-5; tentatively, D is TRBD2 (6 bases). Trimming left V 3 bases short and J 1 base short, with 12 bases between. CDR3 size: 15 residues. Germline V gives CDR1 LGHNA, CDR2 YSLEER. The CDR3 coding sequence is TGCGCCAGCAGCCAGGCTCTAGCGAGCCAAGAGACCCAGTACTTC. It yields the protein CASSQALASQETQYF.

This clonotype was seen more than once but under ten times. This rearrangement joins TRBV7-6 to TRBJ2-7; the D gene is possibly TRBD2 (5 bases). The CDR3 has 13 residues. Germline lookup yields CDR1 SGHVS and CDR2 FNYEAQ. Trimming took off 5 bases at V and 5 bases at J, with 13 bases between the two ends. The CDR3 sequence is CASSHSAADEQYF. DNA for the CDR3: TGTGCCAGCAGCCATAGCGCCGCCGACGAGCAGTACTTC.

In this sample, this clonotype turned up many times. The chain combines TRBV3-1 with TRBJ1-1; TRBD1 agrees at 7 bases. With V trimmed by 0 bases and J by 3 bases, 16 bases remained unmatched. This CDR3 has 19 residues. The germline gives CDR1 LGHDT, CDR2 YNNKEL (reference sequence). In nucleotides, the CDR3 is TGTGCCAGCAGCCAAGAAGGATATCACAGGGGATTAAAACACACTGAAGCTTTCTTT. As protein: CASSQEGYHRGLKHTEAFF.

Only a few counts were recorded for this clonotype. This sequence joins TRBV27 and TRBJ2-1; 7 nucleotides agree with TRBD2. Germline CDR1 and CDR2: MNHEY and SMNVEV (reference sequence). The CDR3 runs 13 residues. Unmatched junction bases numbered 11, after V lost 11 bases and J lost 7 bases. The DNA of the CDR3 is TGTGCCGGCAACCGCGGGAGATGGAATGAGCAGTTCTTC. Its translation: CAGNRGRWNEQFF.

This clonotype has at least ten counts. This chain connects TRBV7-2 to TRBJ2-7, with 8 nucleotides matching TRBD1. The V gene end was trimmed by 2 bases and the J gene end by 6 bases; junction bases not matched to a gene: 9. CDR1 SGHTA and CDR2 FQGNSA come from the germline V gene. The CDR3 is 15 residues long. In DNA form, the CDR3 reads TGTGCCAGCAGCTTAAGCAGGGGGCTCCCCGGCGAGCAGTACTTC. Translated, it gives CASSLSRGLPGEQYF. The full variable domain, its missing parts supplied by reference TRBV7-2 and TRBJ2-7, is GAGVSQSPSNKVTEKGKDVELRCDPISGHTALYWYRQSLGQGLEFLIYFQGNSAPDKSGLPSDRFSAERTGGSVSTLTIQRTQQEDSAVYLCASSLSRGLPGEQYFGPGTRLTVT.

V gene TRBV7-9 combines with J gene TRBJ2-5; no reliable D call. V was clipped by 5 bases and J by 7 bases, with 20 bases between them. The germline V gene has CDR1 SEHNR and CDR2 FQNEAQ (reference sequence). The CDR3 is made up of 15 amino acids. The CDR3 coding sequence is TGTGCCAGCAGCCCGGTAGGCGGTCTCAAAGGGACCCAGTACTTC. Its protein product is CASSPVGGLKGTQYF.

This clonotype was seen ten or more times. The junction does not match germline at one end; this may be a read error. The chain joins TRBV28 to TRBJ1-1, with D unclear. Germline loops: CDR1 MDHEN, CDR2 SYDVKM. CDR3 size: 13 residues. CDR3 loop: CASSSSLNTEAFF. CDR3 DNA sequence: TGCGCCAGCAGCTCCTCACTGAACACTGAAGCTTTCTTT.

In its sample, this clonotype was seen a few times. The chain couples TRBV6-9 to TRBJ1-5, with 9 bases aligning to TRBD1. Looked up from germline, CDR1 is MNHGY and CDR2 is SVAAGI. This CDR3 has 16 amino acids. With V trimmed by 2 bases and J by 0 bases, 2 bases remained unmatched. The CDR3 bases are TGTGCCAGCAGTTATGGGACAGGGTTTAGCAATCAGCCCCAGCATTTT. Protein: CASSYGTGFSNQPQHF.

In the case of this clonotype: A much larger clone lies one base from this, so it may be a read error. The chain recombines TRBV28 with TRBJ2-7; 10 positions agree with TRBD2. CDR3 length equals 15 residues. The germline CDR1 and CDR2 sequences are MDHEN and SYDVKM. CDR3 residues: CPSSLETSGSYEQYF. CDR3 DNA: TGTCCCAGCAGTTTAGAGACTAGCGGGTCCTACGAGCAGTACTTC.